A single sample is the source of the 11 T cell receptor beta chains below, sequenced in a study of blood T cells in healthy people across ages (dated by TCRdb to between 2014 and 2017). Library construction relied on 5' RACE. TCRdb shows the sequencer as Illumina HiSeq 2500. A second PCR of roughly 7 to 12 cycles was run with a J-beta primer mix and a sample-barcoded 5' primer. TCRdb cleaned the public reads at Q25 with fastp, built clones with MiXCR and kept in-frame beta chains. Rows are unified per CDR3 protein, each entry keeping the most common DNA and genes. A total of roughly 700,000 distinct CDR3 sequences appear in this sample, approximately 25% of them only once. Together, the top ten hold under 10% of the sample. These same records also appear under a second study, on T cells of mothers and their children.

The sample consisted of blood. These receptors came from a boy aged 5-17 years in good health.

This clonotype showed up many times. The chain joins TRBV7-9 to TRBJ2-3; no reliable D call. Per germline, CDR1 SEHNR and CDR2 FQNEAQ (reference sequence). This CDR3 region has 13 residues. With 5 bases removed from V and 1 base from J, the gap between germline ends came to 7 bases. The CDR3: CASSARGTDTQYF. The CDR3 DNA is TGTGCCAGCAGCGCGCGTGGCACAGATACGCAGTATTTT.

The rearrangement joins TRBV7-9 to TRBJ1-1, with D perhaps matching TRBD1 (6 bases). From germline, CDR1 is SEHNR and CDR2 FQNEAQ (reference sequence). This CDR3 has 15 amino acids. Trimming took 5 bases from V and 0 from J, leaving 13 bases between them. This CDR3 reads CASSARQDMNTEAFF. Here the CDR3 DNA reads TGTGCCAGCAGCGCGAGACAGGATATGAACACTGAAGCTTTCTTT.

Many counts were recorded for this clonotype. V and J are TRBV12-3 or TRBV12-4 and TRBJ2-7; 7 bases line up with TRBD1. This CDR3 contains 13 residues. V trimming: 6 bases; J trimming: 2 bases; junction bases outside the gene matches: 4. The CDR3 DNA reads as TGTGCCAGCAGCTGGGGACAGACCTACGAGCAGTACTTC. Translated, it gives CASSWGQTYEQYF.

In its sample, this clonotype was seen once. CDR3 region: CASSQDTWSGETQYF. The CDR3 bases are TGTGCCAGCAGCCAAGATACGTGGTCTGGGGAGACCCAGTACTTC. The chain links TRBV3-1 to TRBJ2-5; D is unclear. CDR1 is LGHDT, CDR2 YNNKEL, per germline (reference sequence). This CDR3 is 15 amino acids long. V lost 0 bases, J lost 5 bases, and 13 bases lay in between.

V is TRBV15 and J is TRBJ2-5, with D tentatively TRBD2 (7 bases). The DNA matches TRBJ2-7 better at its end, which makes the J call doubtful. This CDR3 has 14 amino acids. The germline V gene encodes CDR1 LNHNV and CDR2 YYDKDF (reference sequence). The CDR3 bases are TGTGCCACCAGCAGATCGGGGGGCACCTACGAGCAGTACTTC. This translates into CATSRSGGTYEQYF.

There are a few counts of this clonotype. This chain uses TRBV28 with TRBJ2-2; TRBD2 agrees at 8 bases. Germline V gene sequence: CDR1 MDHEN, CDR2 SYDVKM. There are 16 residues in the CDR3. V lost 6 bases to trimming and J lost 5 bases; unmatched junction nucleotides: 11. This CDR3 is CASSGGENGETGELFF. DNA for the CDR3: TGTGCCAGCAGCGGGGGGGAGAATGGAGAGACCGGGGAGCTGTTTTTT.

The chain uses TRBV12-3 or TRBV12-4 and TRBJ1-4; no clear D. The CDR3 has 14 amino acids. Trimming stripped 3 bases from V and 8 bases from J, with 13 bases between. The CDR3 region is CASSLSMGWEKLFF. CDR3 nucleotides: TGTGCCAGCAGTTTGTCCATGGGATGGGAAAAACTGTTTTTT.

Comment on this clonotype: A read error may be the cause here, since a much bigger clone is one base away. The conserved phenylalanine or tryptophan normally closing the CDR3 is absent here, so this likely arose from a read error. The rearrangement uses TRBV10-3 and TRBJ2-1; 9 bases are shared with TRBD2. Looked up from germline, CDR1 is ENHRY and CDR2 is SYGVKD. After removal of 11 bases from V and 5 bases from J, the junction contained 13 bases not matched to a gene. This CDR3 contains 15 residues. CDR3 region: CALARRGGLDNEQFV. The CDR3 DNA follows: TGTGCCCTCGCCCGGCGGGGGGGGCTTGACAATGAGCAGTTCGTC.

This clonotype has more than one count but fewer than ten. It is likely a read error, because the conserved phenylalanine at the end of the CDR3 is missing. J is TRBJ1-2 and V is TRBV5-1; weak D call: TRBD1 (6 bases). The CDR3 runs to 14 residues. CDR1 SGHRS and CDR2 YFSETQ come from the germline V gene. Trimming removed 4 bases from V and 4 bases from J, with 14 bases in between. CDR3 amino acids: CASSHEGEGYGYTL. The CDR3 DNA is TGCGCCAGCAGCCATGAGGGGGAGGGCTATGGCTACACCCTC.

V and J are TRBV6-4 and TRBJ1-1; D uncertain. Germline assignment: CDR1 MRHNA and CDR2 SNTAGT. V lost 8 bases, J lost 4 bases, and 14 bases lay in between. CDR3 size: 13 residues. The CDR3 reads CASVDLLGTEAFF. Here the CDR3 DNA reads TGTGCCAGCGTAGACCTTCTGGGCACTGAAGCTTTCTTT.

This chain links TRBV12-3 or TRBV12-4 with TRBJ1-2; D perhaps matches TRBD1 (5 bases). V gave up 2 bases and J gave up 4 bases, with 8 bases separating them. The CDR3 runs 13 residues. The CDR3 sequence is CASSLSGVYGYTF. The CDR3 nucleotides are TGTGCCAGCAGTTTATCGGGGGTCTATGGCTACACCTTC.